The present T cell receptor beta chain was sequenced within a study of T-cell reconstitution after alpha-beta-depleted transplantation in children. Study observations and caveats: Several hundred rapidly expanded clones from non-depleted graft cells reportedly supplied alpha-beta T cells about two months post-transplant.

This clonotype has just a few counts. The antigen is not known. It was with unique molecular identifiers that the TCRbeta library was prepared. From the PCR reads, TCRdb called clonotypes with MiXCR, one entry per CDR3 protein. The repertoire holds under 400,000 distinct CDR3 sequences, with about a quarter as singletons. The receptor comes from a male patient younger than 18 who had a stem cell transplant for acute lymphoblastic leukemia, so the T cells may come from the graft donor. This specimen was PBMCs, mostly from graft donor cells, taken 180 days after TCRalphabeta/CD19-depleted stem cell transplant.

The CDR3 loop reads CASSYGGISYNEQFF. The CDR3 DNA sequence: TGTGCCAGCAGCTACGGGGGTATCTCCTACAATGAGCAGTTCTTC. This chain joins TRBV3-1 and TRBJ2-1; a possible D gene is TRBD2 (6 bases). Per germline, CDR1 LGHDT and CDR2 YNNKEL (reference sequence). Between the trimmed V and J ends, which lost 5 bases and 0 bases, there was a span of 11 bases. The CDR3 loop spans 15 amino acids.